This T cell receptor (beta chain) was sequenced during a study of regulatory T cells in long-lasting Graves disease. The authors built TCR beta libraries using iRepertoire HTBI primers and Arm-PCR of CDR3 regions. Via MiXCR, TCRdb re-called the multiplex PCR reads, giving one row per CDR3 protein. The sample lists roughly 380,000 distinct CDR3 sequences; 16% were seen once. Time point here: newly diagnosed GD, antithyroid drugs for less than 3 months. Generation of the TCR library employed RNA extracted from PBMCs. These records were also assigned to another study, of T cells in Graves' hyperthyroidism and ophthalmopathy. That report notes: The HTBI primer set was used in a first-round RT-PCR of the TCR CDR3. Peripheral blood also featured most of the thyroid clonotypes expanded above 0.001. The model's output predicted ophthalmopathy at a median of 6.5 months prior to onset.

This clonotype was sampled from a man aged 40-49 years with Graves disease. Material: peripheral blood mononuclear cells (PBMCs), obtained at new diagnosis, from a patient treated with antithyroid drugs.

The CDR3 DNA follows: TGTGCCATCAGTGTAACAGGAGAGCAGTTCTTC. Residues: CAISVTGEQFF. V and J are TRBV10-3 and TRBJ2-1; possibly TRBD1 for D (5 bases). Trimming took off 4 bases at V and 10 bases at J, with 8 bases between the two ends. The germline V gene encodes CDR1 ENHRY and CDR2 SYGVKD. The CDR3 is 11 amino acids.